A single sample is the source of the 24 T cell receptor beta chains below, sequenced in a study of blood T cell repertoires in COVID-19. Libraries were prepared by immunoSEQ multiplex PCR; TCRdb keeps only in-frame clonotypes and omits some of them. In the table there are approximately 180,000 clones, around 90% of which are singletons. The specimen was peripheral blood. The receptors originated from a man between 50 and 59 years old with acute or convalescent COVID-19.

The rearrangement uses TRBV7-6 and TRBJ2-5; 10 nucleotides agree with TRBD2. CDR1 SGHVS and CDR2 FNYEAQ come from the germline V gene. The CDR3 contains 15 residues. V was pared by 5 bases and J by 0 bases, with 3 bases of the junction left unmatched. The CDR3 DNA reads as TGTGCCAGCAGCCCGACTAGCGGGTACCAAGAGACCCAGTACTTC. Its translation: CASSPTSGYQETQYF.

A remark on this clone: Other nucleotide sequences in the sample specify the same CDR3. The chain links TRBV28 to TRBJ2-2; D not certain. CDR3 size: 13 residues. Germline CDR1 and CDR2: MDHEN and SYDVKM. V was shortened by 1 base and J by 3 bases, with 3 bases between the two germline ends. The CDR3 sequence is CASSLSYTGELFF. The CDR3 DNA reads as TGTGCCAGCAGTTTATCGTACACCGGGGAGCTGTTTTTT.

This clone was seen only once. The CDR3 DNA follows: TGTGCCAGTAGTGGAGCCCTGTCTAGCAGCCACTACAATGAGCAGTTCTTC. It yields the protein CASSGALSSSHYNEQFF. V gene TRBV19 combines with J gene TRBJ2-1, with D possibly being TRBD2 (5 bases). Germline V gene sequence: CDR1 LNHDA, CDR2 SQIVND (reference sequence). The CDR3 is 17 residues long. Trimming pared 5 bases from V and 3 bases from J, leaving 20 bases between.

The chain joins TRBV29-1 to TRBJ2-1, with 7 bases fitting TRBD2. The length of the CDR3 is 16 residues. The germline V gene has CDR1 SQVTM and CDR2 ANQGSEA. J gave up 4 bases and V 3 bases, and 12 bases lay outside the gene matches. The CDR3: CSVEGLGRAGYNEQFF. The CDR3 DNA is TGCAGCGTTGAGGGACTTGGGAGGGCCGGGTACAATGAGCAGTTCTTC.

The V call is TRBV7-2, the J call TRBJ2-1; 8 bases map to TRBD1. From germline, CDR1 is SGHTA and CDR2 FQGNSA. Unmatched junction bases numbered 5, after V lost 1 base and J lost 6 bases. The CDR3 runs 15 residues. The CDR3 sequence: CASSLDGTGPNEQFF. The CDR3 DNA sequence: TGTGCCAGCAGCTTAGATGGGACAGGTCCCAATGAGCAGTTCTTC.

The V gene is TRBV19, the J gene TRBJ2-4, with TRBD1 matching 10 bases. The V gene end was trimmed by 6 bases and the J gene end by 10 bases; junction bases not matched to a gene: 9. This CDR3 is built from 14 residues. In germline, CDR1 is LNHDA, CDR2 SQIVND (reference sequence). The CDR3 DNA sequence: TGTGCCAGTAGGAAGACAGGGGGCGGGGGTATTCAGTACTTC. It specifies CASRKTGGGGIQYF. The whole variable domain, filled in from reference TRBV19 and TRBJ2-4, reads DGGITQSPKYLFRKEGQNVTLSCEQNLNHDAMYWYRQDPGQGLRLIYYSQIVNDFQKGDIAEGYSVSREKKESFPLTVTSAQKNPTAFYLCASRKTGGGGIQYFGAGTRLSVL.

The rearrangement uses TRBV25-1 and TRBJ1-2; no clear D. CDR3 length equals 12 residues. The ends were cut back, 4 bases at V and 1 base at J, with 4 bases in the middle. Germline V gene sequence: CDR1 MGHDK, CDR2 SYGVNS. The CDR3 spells CASSAVNYGYTF. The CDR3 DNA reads TGTGCCAGCAGTGCCGTTAACTATGGCTACACCTTC.

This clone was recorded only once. The CDR3 DNA reads TGTGCCAGCAGTCGGACAGATCAGCCCCAGCATTTT. Amino acid sequence: CASSRTDQPQHF. The chain carries TRBV12-3 or TRBV12-4 and TRBJ1-5; D perhaps matches TRBD1 (6 bases). The germline V and J ends were trimmed by 5 bases and 5 bases, with 7 bases remaining between them. The CDR3 totals 12 residues.

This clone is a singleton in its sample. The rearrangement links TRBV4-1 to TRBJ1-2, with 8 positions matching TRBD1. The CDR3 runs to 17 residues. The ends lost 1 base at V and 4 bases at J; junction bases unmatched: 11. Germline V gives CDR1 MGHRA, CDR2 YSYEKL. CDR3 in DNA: TGCGCCAGCAGCCAAGTGGACAGGGCTACGTGGTCCTATGGCTACACCTTC. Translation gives CASSQVDRATWSYGYTF.

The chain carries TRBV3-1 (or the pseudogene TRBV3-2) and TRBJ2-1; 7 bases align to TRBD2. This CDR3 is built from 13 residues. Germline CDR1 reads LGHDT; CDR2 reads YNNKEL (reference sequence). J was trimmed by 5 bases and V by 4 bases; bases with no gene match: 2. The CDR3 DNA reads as TGTGCCAGCAGCCGGCTAGCGGACAATGAGCAGTTCTTC. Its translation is CASSRLADNEQFF.

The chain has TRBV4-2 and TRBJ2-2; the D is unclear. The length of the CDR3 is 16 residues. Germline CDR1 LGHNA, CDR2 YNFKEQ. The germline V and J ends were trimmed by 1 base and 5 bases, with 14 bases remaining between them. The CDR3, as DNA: TGTGCCAGCAGCCAAGCTGCGGCCGCGGAAACCGGGGAGCTGTTTTTT. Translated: CASSQAAAAETGELFF.

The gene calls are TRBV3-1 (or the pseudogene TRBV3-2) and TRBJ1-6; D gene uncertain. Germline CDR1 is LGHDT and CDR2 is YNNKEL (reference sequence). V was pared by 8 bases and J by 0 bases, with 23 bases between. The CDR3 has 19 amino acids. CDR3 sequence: CASSASERASSSYNSPLHF. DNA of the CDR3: TGTGCCAGCTCAGCTTCCGAGAGGGCGTCGAGCTCCTATAATTCACCCCTCCACTTT.

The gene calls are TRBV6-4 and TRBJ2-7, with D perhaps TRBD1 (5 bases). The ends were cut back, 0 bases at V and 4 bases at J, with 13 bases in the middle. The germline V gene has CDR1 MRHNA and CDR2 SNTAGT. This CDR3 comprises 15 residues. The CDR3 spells CASSDSTREGYEQYV. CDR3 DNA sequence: TGTGCCAGCAGTGACTCGACCAGGGAAGGGTACGAGCAGTACGTC.

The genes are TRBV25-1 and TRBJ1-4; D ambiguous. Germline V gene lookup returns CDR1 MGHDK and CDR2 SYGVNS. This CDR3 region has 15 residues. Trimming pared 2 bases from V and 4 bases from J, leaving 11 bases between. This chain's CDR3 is CASSEGGDNNEKLFF. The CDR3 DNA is TGTGCCAGCAGTGAAGGCGGGGATAATAATGAAAAACTGTTTTTT.

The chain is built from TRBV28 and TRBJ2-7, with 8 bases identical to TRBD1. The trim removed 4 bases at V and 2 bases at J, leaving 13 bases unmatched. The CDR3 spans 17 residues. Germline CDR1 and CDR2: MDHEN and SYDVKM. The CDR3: CASSSTLWTGPPYEQYV. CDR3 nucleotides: TGTGCCAGCAGTTCCACTCTTTGGACAGGGCCCCCCTACGAGCAGTACGTC.

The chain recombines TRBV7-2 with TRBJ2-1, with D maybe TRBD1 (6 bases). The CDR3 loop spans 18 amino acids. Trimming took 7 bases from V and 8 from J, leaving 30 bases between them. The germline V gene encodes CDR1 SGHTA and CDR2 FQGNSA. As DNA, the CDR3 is TGTGCCAGCACGTCGAGTAGGACAGTCCCCCGCATCGGTTATGAGCAGTTCTTC. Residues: CASTSSRTVPRIGYEQFF.

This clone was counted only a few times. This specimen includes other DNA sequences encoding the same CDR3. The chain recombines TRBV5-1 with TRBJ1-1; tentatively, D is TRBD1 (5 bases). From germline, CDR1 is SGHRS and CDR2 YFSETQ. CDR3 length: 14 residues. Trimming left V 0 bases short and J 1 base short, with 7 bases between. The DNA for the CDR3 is TGCGCCAGCAGCTTGGGGGGCGGGAACACTGAAGCTTTCTTT. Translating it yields CASSLGGGNTEAFF.

DNA of the CDR3: TGCGCCAGCAGGGTCACTAGCGGGAGTTCGGAGCAGTACTTC. Protein sequence: CASRVTSGSSEQYF. The genes are TRBV5-1 and TRBJ2-7; 11 bases line up with TRBD2. Germline V lookup: CDR1 SGHRS, CDR2 YFSETQ. Trimming removed 5 bases from V and 7 bases from J; junction bases left unmatched: 8. The CDR3 covers 14 residues.

In DNA, the CDR3 is TGTGCCAGTAGTATTGGGCCCTCTTCCTATGGCTACACCTTC. It specifies CASSIGPSSYGYTF. The chain couples TRBV19 to TRBJ1-2; no clear D. This CDR3 is built from 14 residues. Per the germline V gene, CDR1 is LNHDA and CDR2 is SQIVND (reference sequence). Trimming removed 3 bases from V and 4 bases from J, with 12 bases in between.

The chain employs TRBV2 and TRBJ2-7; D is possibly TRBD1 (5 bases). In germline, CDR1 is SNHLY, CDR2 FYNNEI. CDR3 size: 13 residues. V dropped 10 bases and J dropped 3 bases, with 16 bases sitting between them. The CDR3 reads CATREGVNYEQYF. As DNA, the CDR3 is TGTGCCACCCGCGAAGGGGTGAACTACGAGCAGTACTTC.

CDR3 sequence (DNA): TGTGCCAGCAGCGGAGGACTAGCGGGATGCTACGAGCAGTACGTC. Protein product: CASSGGLAGCYEQYV. The chain is built from TRBV7-9 and TRBJ2-7; 12 bases are shared with TRBD2. The CDR3 extends over 15 amino acids. CDR1 SEHNR and CDR2 FQNEAQ come from the germline V gene (reference sequence). J was trimmed by 3 bases and V by 5 bases; bases with no gene match: 5.

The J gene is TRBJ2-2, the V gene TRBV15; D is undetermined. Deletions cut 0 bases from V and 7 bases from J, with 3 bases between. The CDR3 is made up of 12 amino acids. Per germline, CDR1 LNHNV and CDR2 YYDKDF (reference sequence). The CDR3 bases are TGTGCCACCAGCAGAGATATCGGGGAGCTGTTTTTT. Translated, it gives CATSRDIGELFF.

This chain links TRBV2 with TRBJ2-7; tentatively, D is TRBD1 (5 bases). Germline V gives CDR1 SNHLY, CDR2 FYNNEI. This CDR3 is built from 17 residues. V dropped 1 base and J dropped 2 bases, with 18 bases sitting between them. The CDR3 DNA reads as TGTGCCAGCAGTGAAGGAGACAGATTTCGATTCACCTACGAGCAGTACGTC. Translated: CASSEGDRFRFTYEQYV.

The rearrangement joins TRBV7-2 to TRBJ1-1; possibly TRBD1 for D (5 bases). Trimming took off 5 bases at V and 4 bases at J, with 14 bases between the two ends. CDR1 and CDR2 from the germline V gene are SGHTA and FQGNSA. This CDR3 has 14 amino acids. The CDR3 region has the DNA TGTGCCAGCAGCCCCCGGGGGAGGGGCACTGAAGCTTTCTTT. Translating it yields CASSPRGRGTEAFF.